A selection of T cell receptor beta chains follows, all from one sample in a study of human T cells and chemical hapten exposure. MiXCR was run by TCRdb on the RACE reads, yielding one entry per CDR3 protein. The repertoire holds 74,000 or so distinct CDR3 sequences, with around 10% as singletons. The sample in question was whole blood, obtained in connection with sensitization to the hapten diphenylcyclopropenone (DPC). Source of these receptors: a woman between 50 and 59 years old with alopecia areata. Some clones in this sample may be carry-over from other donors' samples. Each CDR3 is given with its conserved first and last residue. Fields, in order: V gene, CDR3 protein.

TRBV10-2,CASSEGTGTEKLFF
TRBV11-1,CASSLGANTGELFF
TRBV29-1,CSVDLANTEAFF
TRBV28,CASSLAGGAYEQYF
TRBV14,CASSHQGGNEQYF
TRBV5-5,CASSLDPAAANVLTF
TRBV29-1,CSVQGMLNTEAFF
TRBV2,CASRGTGAYEQYF
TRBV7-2,CASSPEIVIETQYF
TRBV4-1,CASSQDTRGGNQPQHF
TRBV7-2,CASSLVGADASTDTQYF
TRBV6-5,CASSYSLRAGYTF
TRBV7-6,CASSLGTENEKLFF
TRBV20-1,CSARVDSGANVLTF
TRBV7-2,CASSLVSLPGEQYF